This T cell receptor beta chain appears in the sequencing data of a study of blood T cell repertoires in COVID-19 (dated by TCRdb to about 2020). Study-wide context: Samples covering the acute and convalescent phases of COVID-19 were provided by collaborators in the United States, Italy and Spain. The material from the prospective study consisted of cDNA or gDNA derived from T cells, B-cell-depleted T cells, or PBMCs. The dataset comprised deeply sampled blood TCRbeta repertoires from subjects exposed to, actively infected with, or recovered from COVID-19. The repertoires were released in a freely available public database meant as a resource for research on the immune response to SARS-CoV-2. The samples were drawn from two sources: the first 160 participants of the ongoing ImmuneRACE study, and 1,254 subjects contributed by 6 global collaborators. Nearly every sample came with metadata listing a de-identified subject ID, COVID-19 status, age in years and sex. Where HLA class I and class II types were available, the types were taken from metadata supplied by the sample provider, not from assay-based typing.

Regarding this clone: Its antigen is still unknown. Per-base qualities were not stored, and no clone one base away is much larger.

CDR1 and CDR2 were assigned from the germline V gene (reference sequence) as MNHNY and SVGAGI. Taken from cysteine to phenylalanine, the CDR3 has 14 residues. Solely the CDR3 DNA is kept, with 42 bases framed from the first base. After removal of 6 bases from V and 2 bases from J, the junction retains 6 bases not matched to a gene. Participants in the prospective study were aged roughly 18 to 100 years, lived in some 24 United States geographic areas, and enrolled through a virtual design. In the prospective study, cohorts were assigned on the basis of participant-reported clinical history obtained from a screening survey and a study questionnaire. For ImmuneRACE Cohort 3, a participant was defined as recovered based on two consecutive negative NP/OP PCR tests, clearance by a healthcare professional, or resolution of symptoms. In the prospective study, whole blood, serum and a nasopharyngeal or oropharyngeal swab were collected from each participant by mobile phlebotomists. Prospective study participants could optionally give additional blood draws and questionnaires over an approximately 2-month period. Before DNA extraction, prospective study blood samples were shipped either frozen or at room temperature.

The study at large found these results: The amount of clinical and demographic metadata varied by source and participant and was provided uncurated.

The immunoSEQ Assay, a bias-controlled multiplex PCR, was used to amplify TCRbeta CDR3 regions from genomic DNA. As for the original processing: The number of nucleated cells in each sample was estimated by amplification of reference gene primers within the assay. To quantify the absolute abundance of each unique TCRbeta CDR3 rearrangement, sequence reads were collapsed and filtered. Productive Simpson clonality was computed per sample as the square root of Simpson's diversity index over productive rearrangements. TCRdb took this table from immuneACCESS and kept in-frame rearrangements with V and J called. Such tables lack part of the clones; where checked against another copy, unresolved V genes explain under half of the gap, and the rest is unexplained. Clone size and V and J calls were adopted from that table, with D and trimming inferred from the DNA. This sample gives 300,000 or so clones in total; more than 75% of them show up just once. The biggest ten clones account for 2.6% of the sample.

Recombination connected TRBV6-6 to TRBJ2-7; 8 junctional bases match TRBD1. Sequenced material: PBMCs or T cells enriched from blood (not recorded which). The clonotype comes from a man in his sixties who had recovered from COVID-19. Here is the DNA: TGTGCCAGCAGCCTCGCGACAGGGGCCTACGAGCAGTACTTC. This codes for CASSLATGAYEQYF.